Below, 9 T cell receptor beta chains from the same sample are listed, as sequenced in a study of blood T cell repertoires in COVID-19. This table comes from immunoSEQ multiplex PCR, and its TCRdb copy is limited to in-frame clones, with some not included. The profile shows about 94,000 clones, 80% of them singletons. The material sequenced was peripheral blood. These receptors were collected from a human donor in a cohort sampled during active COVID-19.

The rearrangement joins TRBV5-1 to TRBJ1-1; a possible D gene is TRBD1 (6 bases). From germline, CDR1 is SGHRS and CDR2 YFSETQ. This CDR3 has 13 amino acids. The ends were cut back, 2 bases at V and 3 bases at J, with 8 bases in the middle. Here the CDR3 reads CASSLGQYTEAFF. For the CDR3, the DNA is TGCGCCAGCAGCTTAGGACAGTACACTGAAGCTTTCTTT.

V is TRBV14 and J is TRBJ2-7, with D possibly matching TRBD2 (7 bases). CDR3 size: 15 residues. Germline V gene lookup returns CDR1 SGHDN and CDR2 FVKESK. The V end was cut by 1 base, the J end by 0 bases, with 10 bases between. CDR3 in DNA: TGTGCCAGCAGCCAAGGGGGGGGCCCCTCCTACGAGCAGTACTTC. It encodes CASSQGGGPSYEQYF.

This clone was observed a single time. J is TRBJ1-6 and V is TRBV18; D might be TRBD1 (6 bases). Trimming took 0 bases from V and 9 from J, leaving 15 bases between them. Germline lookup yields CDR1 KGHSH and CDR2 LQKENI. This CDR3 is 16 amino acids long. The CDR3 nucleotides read TGTGCCAGCTCACCACCGGGGGCAGTTTTCACTTCACCCCTCCACTTT. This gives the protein CASSPPGAVFTSPLHF.

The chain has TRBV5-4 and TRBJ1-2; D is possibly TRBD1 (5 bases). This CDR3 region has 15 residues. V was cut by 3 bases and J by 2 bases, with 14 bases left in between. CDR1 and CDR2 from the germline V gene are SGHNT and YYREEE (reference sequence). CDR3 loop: CASSSWTSLNYGYTF. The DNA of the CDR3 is TGTGCCAGCAGCTCGTGGACAAGTCTAAACTATGGCTACACCTTC.

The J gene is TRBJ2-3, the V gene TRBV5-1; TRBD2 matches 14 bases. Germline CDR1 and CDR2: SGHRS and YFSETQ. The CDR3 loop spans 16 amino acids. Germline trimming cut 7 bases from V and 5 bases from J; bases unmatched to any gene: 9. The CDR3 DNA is TGCGCCAGCGGCGGGACTAGCGGGAGCGGCCTAGATACGCAGTATTTT. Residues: CASGGTSGSGLDTQYF.

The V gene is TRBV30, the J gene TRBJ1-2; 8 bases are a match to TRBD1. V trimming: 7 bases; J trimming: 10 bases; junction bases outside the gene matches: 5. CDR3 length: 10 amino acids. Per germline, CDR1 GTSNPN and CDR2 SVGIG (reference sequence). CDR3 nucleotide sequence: TGTGCCTTGGGACAGGCCCTCTACACCTTC. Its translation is CALGQALYTF.

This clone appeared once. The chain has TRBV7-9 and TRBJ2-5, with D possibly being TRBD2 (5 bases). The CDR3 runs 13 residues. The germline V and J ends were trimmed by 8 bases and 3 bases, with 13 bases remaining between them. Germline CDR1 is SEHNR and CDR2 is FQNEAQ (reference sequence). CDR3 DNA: TGTGCCAGCGAGGGAGAGGTAGAAGAGACCCAGTACTTC. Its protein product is CASEGEVEETQYF.

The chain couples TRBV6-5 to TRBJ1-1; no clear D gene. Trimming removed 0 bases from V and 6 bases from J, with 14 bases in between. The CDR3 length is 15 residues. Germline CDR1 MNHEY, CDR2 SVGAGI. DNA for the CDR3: TGTGCCAGCAGTTACTCCTGGGGAGGGAGAGCTGAAGCTTTCTTT. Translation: CASSYSWGGRAEAFF.

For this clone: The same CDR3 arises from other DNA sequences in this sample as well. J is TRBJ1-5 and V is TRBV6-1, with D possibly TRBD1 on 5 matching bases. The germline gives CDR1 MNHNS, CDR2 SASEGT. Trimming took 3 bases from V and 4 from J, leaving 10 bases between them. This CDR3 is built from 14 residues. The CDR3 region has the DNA TGTGCCAGCAGTGAGTCGGGGGGGAATCAGCCCCAGCATTTT. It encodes CASSESGGNQPQHF.